This entry lists 23 T cell receptor beta chains sequenced from one sample in a study of shared clonotypes between healthy human individuals. The repertoire was sequenced with immunoSEQ multiplex PCR; TCRdb's copy has only in-frame clones and lacks some. The table has some 980,000 clones, approximately 80% seen once. The source material was memory CD4+ T cells sorted from blood. Sample subset: CD45RA-negative fraction. Receptors originate from a man between 18 and 35 years old in good health.

This clone came up a few times. CDR3 in DNA: TGTGCCAGCAGTCCAAACCGCTTCGGCTCTGGGGCCAACGTCCTGACTTTC. It encodes CASSPNRFGSGANVLTF. This rearrangement joins TRBV2 to TRBJ2-6, with D unclear. Trimming pared 5 bases from V and 0 bases from J, leaving 14 bases between. Germline V lookup: CDR1 SNHLY, CDR2 FYNNEI. CDR3 length equals 17 residues.

J is TRBJ2-3 and V is TRBV5-1; 13 bases fit TRBD2. V dropped 1 base and J dropped 2; count of bases not matched to a gene: 7. The CDR3 spans 18 residues. Germline values: CDR1 SGHRS, CDR2 YFSETQ. CDR3 nucleotides: TGCGCCAGCAGCTTGACGGGACTAGCGGGGAAGTACACAGATACGCAGTATTTT. Encoded protein: CASSLTGLAGKYTDTQYF.

As DNA, the CDR3 is TGTGCCAGCAGGGTTGGACAGGTGAACACTGAAGCTTTCTTT. Its protein product is CASRVGQVNTEAFF. The rearrangement uses TRBV27 and TRBJ1-1; 7 bases fit TRBD1. V lost 6 bases, J lost 0 bases, and 4 bases stayed unmatched. Germline CDR1 is MNHEY and CDR2 is SMNVEV (reference sequence). This CDR3 spans 14 amino acids.

This clone came up many times. The genes are TRBV19 and TRBJ2-3; TRBD2 is a possible D gene (6 bases). The CDR3 is 15 amino acids. Germline V lookup: CDR1 LNHDA, CDR2 SQIVND (reference sequence). Trimming cost V 4 bases and J 6 bases, with 17 bases left between them. CDR3 DNA: TGTGCCAGTAGTACGATCCGCGGAGGGCCGGATACGCAGTATTTT. It yields the protein CASSTIRGGPDTQYF.

The chain uses TRBV13 and TRBJ2-3; maybe TRBD2 (5 bases). V was trimmed by 5 bases and J by 8 bases, leaving 26 bases between them. The CDR3 has 17 residues. Germline loops: CDR1 PRHDT, CDR2 FYEKMQ (reference sequence). CDR3 residues: CASSPPEGSGDLGTQYF. In nucleotides, the CDR3 is TGTGCCAGCAGCCCACCGGAAGGGTCCGGGGATCTTGGTACGCAGTATTTT.

The V gene is TRBV9, the J gene TRBJ1-2; TRBD1 might be the D (6 bases). V was trimmed by 2 bases and J by 2 bases, leaving 13 bases between them. The CDR3 is made up of 15 amino acids. Germline V gives CDR1 SGDLS, CDR2 YYNGEE. CDR3 loop: CASSVQDRGNYGYTF. DNA for the CDR3: TGTGCCAGCAGCGTTCAGGACAGAGGGAACTATGGCTACACCTTC.

The chain links TRBV7-9 to TRBJ2-1; D assignment may be TRBD1 or TRBD2 (5 bases each). The CDR3 runs to 15 residues. The V and J ends lost 7 bases and 9 bases respectively, with 22 bases between them. In germline, CDR1 is SEHNR, CDR2 FQNEAQ (reference sequence). CDR3 loop: CASTSNEGMFSEQFF. CDR3 DNA: TGTGCCAGCACCTCGAACGAGGGGATGTTCAGTGAGCAGTTCTTC.

The V and J genes are TRBV5-1 and TRBJ2-2; no clear D gene. Germline CDR1 SGHRS, CDR2 YFSETQ. V was trimmed by 1 base and J by 2 bases, leaving 9 bases between them. CDR3 size: 15 residues. The CDR3 here is CASSLRTKNTGELFF. For the CDR3, the DNA is TGCGCCAGCAGCTTGCGGACCAAAAACACCGGGGAGCTGTTTTTT.

The genes are TRBV30 and TRBJ2-7, with 8 nucleotides matching TRBD2. V lost 2 bases to trimming and J lost 6 bases; unmatched junction nucleotides: 15. The CDR3 spans 16 residues. Germline values: CDR1 GTSNPN, CDR2 SVGIG (reference sequence). CDR3 protein: CAWSPRTSLFAREQYF. CDR3 nucleotides: TGTGCCTGGAGTCCTCGGACTAGCCTATTCGCCCGCGAGCAGTACTTC.

The rearrangement links TRBV6-1 to TRBJ2-6, with D unresolved. Trimming pared 8 bases from V and 3 bases from J, leaving 8 bases between. From germline, CDR1 is MNHNS and CDR2 SASEGT. This CDR3 spans 13 amino acids. In DNA form, the CDR3 reads TGTGCCAGCCTTCAGCGTGGGGCCAACGTCCTGACTTTC. Translation gives CASLQRGANVLTF.

The genes are TRBV10-3 and TRBJ1-2; 7 positions match TRBD1. V was clipped by 4 bases and J by 8 bases; unmatched bases: 4. The CDR3 length is 12 residues. Germline V lookup: CDR1 ENHRY, CDR2 SYGVKD. The CDR3 sequence is CAISAGGRGYTF. The CDR3 bases are TGTGCCATCAGTGCAGGGGGGAGAGGCTACACCTTC.

This chain links TRBV27 with TRBJ2-7, with 7 bases aligning to TRBD2. CDR1 is MNHEY, CDR2 SMNVEV, per germline (reference sequence). V dropped 4 bases and J dropped 3; count of bases not matched to a gene: 6. The CDR3 is 14 residues long. The CDR3 is CASSWREGNYEQYF. CDR3 nucleotide sequence: TGTGCCAGCAGTTGGAGGGAGGGGAACTACGAGCAGTACTTC.

The chain joins TRBV28 to TRBJ1-5; D is undetermined. Trimming removed 5 bases at V and 0 bases at J, with 2 bases between. Germline CDR1 is MDHEN and CDR2 is SYDVKM. There are 12 residues in the CDR3. In DNA form, the CDR3 reads TGTGCCAGCAGTGTTAGCAATCAGCCCCAGCATTTT. It is translated as CASSVSNQPQHF.

This clone is a singleton in its sample. J is TRBJ2-6 and V is TRBV5-1, with a tentative D call TRBD2 (6 bases). Germline loops: CDR1 SGHRS, CDR2 YFSETQ. This CDR3 has 15 residues. The V end lost 2 bases, the J end lost 4 bases, and 10 bases lay between the germline ends. DNA for the CDR3: TGCGCCAGCAGCTTAACGGGGGTCGGGGCCAACGTCCTGACTTTC. Protein product: CASSLTGVGANVLTF.

A remark on this clone: A much larger clone sits a single nucleotide away, making a read error possible. The same CDR3 is also encoded by other DNA sequences in this sample. The chain joins TRBV11-3 to TRBJ2-5; D gene uncertain. V was pared by 1 base and J by 1 base, with 4 bases between. Germline-derived CDR1 and CDR2 are SGHNT and YENEEA. This CDR3 region has 13 residues. CDR3 protein: CASSLGIQETQYF. In DNA, the CDR3 is TGTGCCAGCAGCTTAGGAATCCAAGAGACCCAGTACTTC.

This clone was found a few times. The J gene is TRBJ1-2, the V gene TRBV5-1; possible D gene TRBD1, 6 bases. Deletions cut 2 bases from V and 8 bases from J, with 13 bases between. The CDR3 loop spans 13 amino acids. The germline gives CDR1 SGHRS, CDR2 YFSETQ. The CDR3, as DNA: TGCGCCAGCAGCTTATTACAGGGAGAAGGCTACACCTTC. It yields the protein CASSLLQGEGYTF.

The chain employs TRBV13 and TRBJ1-1; tentatively, D is TRBD1 (6 bases). The CDR3 covers 14 residues. V was trimmed by 2 bases and J by 1 base, leaving 8 bases between them. Germline CDR1 reads PRHDT; CDR2 reads FYEKMQ (reference sequence). CDR3 protein: CASSLKGGNTEAFF. The CDR3 coding sequence is TGTGCCAGCAGCTTAAAGGGGGGGAACACTGAAGCTTTCTTT.

This clone came up a few times. This rearrangement joins TRBV5-1 to TRBJ1-1, with 9 positions matching TRBD1. The V gene end was trimmed by 4 bases and the J gene end by 4 bases; junction bases not matched to a gene: 5. Germline V lookup: CDR1 SGHRS, CDR2 YFSETQ. The CDR3 length is 14 residues. Here the CDR3 reads CASSLWDRATEAFF. CDR3 DNA: TGCGCCAGCAGCCTTTGGGACAGGGCCACTGAAGCTTTCTTT.

The rearrangement uses TRBV10-3 and TRBJ1-5; D is possibly TRBD1 (6 bases). The CDR3 loop spans 14 amino acids. The V gene lost 6 bases and the J gene lost 2 bases, with 11 bases spanning the gap. The germline gives CDR1 ENHRY, CDR2 SYGVKD. The CDR3 sequence: CAIRQGEGNQPQHF. The CDR3 DNA is TGTGCCATCAGACAGGGAGAGGGCAATCAGCCCCAGCATTTT.

This sequence joins TRBV18 and TRBJ2-5; D is possibly TRBD2 (6 bases). Trimming removed 2 bases from V and 0 bases from J, with 10 bases in between. Germline CDR1 KGHSH, CDR2 LQKENI. The CDR3 totals 15 residues. The CDR3 DNA reads as TGTGCCAGCTCACCAAGGGCGGGGTACCAAGAGACCCAGTACTTC. Protein sequence: CASSPRAGYQETQYF.

In its sample, this clone was seen once. This chain uses TRBV19 with TRBJ1-2, with D possibly being TRBD1 (6 bases). The V gene lost 9 bases and the J gene lost 3 bases, with 11 bases spanning the gap. This CDR3 has 12 amino acids. CDR1 and CDR2 (germline): LNHDA, SQIVND (reference sequence). The CDR3 sequence is CASRTADYGYTF. CDR3 coding DNA: TGTGCCAGCCGGACAGCCGACTATGGCTACACCTTC. The variable domain in full, completed from reference TRBV19 and TRBJ1-2, reads DGGITQSPKYLFRKEGQNVTLSCEQNLNHDAMYWYRQDPGQGLRLIYYSQIVNDFQKGDIAEGYSVSREKKESFPLTVTSAQKNPTAFYLCASRTADYGYTFGSGTRLTVV.

CDR3: CASSQDSQGSFGYTF. CDR3 sequence (DNA): TGCGCCAGCAGCCAAGACTCTCAGGGTAGCTTCGGCTACACCTTC. V and J are TRBV4-1 and TRBJ1-2, with D possibly TRBD1 on 5 matching bases. The CDR3 is made up of 15 amino acids. Germline V gene sequence: CDR1 MGHRA, CDR2 YSYEKL. The V gene lost 0 bases and the J gene lost 8 bases, with 16 bases spanning the gap.

This sequence joins TRBV11-2 and TRBJ2-5, with a tentative D call TRBD2 (6 bases). CDR3 length: 15 residues. The V gene lost 3 bases and the J gene lost 2 bases, with 13 bases spanning the gap. From germline, CDR1 is SGHAT and CDR2 FQNNGV. The CDR3 region has the DNA TGTGCCAGCAGCTTTGGGGGGATCGGGCAAGAGACCCAGTACTTC. Protein sequence: CASSFGGIGQETQYF.